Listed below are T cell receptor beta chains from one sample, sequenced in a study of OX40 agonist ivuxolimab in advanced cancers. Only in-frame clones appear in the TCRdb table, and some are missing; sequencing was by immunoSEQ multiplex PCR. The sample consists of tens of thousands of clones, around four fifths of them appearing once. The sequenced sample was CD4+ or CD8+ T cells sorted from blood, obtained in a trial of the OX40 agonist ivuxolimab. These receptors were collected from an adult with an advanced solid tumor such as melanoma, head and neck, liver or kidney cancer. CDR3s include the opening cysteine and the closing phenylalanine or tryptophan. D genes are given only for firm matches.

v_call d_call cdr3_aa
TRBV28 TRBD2 CASRELAPAYEQYF
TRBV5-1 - CASSPGAYRVEKLFF
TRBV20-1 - CSAPSVRGYTF
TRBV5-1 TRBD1 CASSSGQGTYSTEAFF
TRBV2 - CASRVVGIQPQHF
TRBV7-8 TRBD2 CASTLTTPGLAGENEQYF
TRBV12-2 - CASRLQREGRNTGELFF
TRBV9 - CASSVGGIYEQYF
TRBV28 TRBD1 CASYTGGYEQFF
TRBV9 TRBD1 CASSPRQGTDTQYF
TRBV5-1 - CASRAQETQYF
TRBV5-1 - CASSLRYGGANVLTF
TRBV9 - CASSAGASQNTGELFF
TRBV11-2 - CASSSFVALNTEAFF
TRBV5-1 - CASSLGDGTYTGELFF
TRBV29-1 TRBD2 CSVSLAGEGNEQFF
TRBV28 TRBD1 CASRTGPGQGTSPLHF
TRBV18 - CASSPYGNSNQPQHF
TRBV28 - CASSFPDVGETQYF
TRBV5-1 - CASSLGPQGTSTDTQYF
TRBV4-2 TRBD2 CASSQGGLGMVYF
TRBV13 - CASSPTTLTDTQYF
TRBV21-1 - CASSNGPLEDTEAFF
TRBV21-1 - CASSKGGQGRQPQHF
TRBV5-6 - CASSLGAALDYGYTF
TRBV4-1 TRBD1 CASSQGIDRGEKLFF
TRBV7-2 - CASSHPTGKQYF
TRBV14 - CASSLQNTGELFF
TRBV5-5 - CASSLRLASDEQYF
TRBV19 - CATSGEYNSPLHF
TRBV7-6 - CASSFSAGANVLTF
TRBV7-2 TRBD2 CASSLASGGIQNIQYF
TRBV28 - CASRGGGGGVLLYYGYTF
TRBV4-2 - CASSQDLAASTDTQYF
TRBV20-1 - CSARPVETQYF
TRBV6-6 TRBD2 CASSFRLAGANEQFF
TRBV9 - CASSASVAEAFF
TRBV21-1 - CASTTTGVNYGYTF
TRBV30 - CAWSPRASQVEAFF
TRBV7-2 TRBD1 CASSLVRGGDGYTF
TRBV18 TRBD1 CASSTRTGGDTDTQYF
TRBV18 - CASSTGLPDTQYF
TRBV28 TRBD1 CASTAGQGNTIYF
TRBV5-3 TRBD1 CARSASQGAETDTQYF
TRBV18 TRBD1 CASSPPWTGGTGELFF
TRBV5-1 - CASSIVGGAQETQYF
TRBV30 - CAWRGGISQPQHF
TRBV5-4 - CASSPGGQGANTQYF
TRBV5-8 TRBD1 CASSHMTGANQPQHF
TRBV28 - CASSLLGAPNTEAFF
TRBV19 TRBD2 CASSLLAGVRGTGELFF
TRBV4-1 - CASSLSQGEGYEQYF
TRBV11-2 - CASSQAYEQYF
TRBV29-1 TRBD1 CRVGGGGGTGGDTQYF
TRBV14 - CASSQGRWGTEAFF